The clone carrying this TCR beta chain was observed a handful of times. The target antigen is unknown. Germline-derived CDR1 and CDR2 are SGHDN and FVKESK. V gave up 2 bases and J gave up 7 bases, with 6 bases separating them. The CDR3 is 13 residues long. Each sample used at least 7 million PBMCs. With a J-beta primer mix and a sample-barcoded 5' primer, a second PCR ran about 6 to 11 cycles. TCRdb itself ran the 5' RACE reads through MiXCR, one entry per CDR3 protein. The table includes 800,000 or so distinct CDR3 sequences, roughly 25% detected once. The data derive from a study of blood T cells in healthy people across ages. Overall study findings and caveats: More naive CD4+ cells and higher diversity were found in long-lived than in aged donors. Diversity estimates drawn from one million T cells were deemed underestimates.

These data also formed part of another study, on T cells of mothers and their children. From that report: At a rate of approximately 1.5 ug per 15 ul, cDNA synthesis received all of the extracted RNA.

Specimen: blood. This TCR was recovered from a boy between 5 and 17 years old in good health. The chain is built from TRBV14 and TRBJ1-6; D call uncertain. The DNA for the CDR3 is TGTGCCAGCAGCCAAATACTAAATTCACCCCTCCACTTT. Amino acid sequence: CASSQILNSPLHF.